These 23 T cell receptor beta chains share one sample of origin, sequenced in a study of Graves' ophthalmopathy and Graves' hyperthyroidism. Researchers took RNA transcripts and amplified TCR beta CDR3 regions from them. HTBI primers were used in a first-round RT-PCR, which preceded a second-round multiplex PCR. Each CDR3 protein is one row after TCRdb ran MiXCR on the multiplex PCR reads. The sample yields about 1.1 million distinct CDR3 sequences, about 38% seen once. Sequencing input: peripheral blood or thyroid tissue (not recorded which). The source of these receptors is an adult man with Graves' hyperthyroidism.

This clonotype came up many times. The chain uses TRBV6-6 and TRBJ2-7, with TRBD2 matching 9 bases. The J segment lost 7 bases and the V segment lost 7 bases, leaving 11 bases of the junction unmatched. Germline V gene data show CDR1 as MNHNY and CDR2 as SVGAGI (reference sequence). The CDR3 length is 14 residues. For the CDR3, the DNA is TGTGCCAGCAAACTCGGTGCTAGCGGGGAAGAGCAGTACTTC. It codes for CASKLGASGEEQYF.

This clonotype was seen ten or more times. The chain employs TRBV29-1 and TRBJ1-4; tentatively, D is TRBD1 (6 bases). The length of the CDR3 is 12 residues. Looked up from germline, CDR1 is SQVTM and CDR2 is ANQGSEA. The ends were cut back, 4 bases at V and 8 bases at J, with 11 bases in the middle. CDR3 sequence reads: CSVVGGREKLFF. Written as DNA, the CDR3 is TGCAGCGTTGTCGGGGGCAGGGAAAAACTGTTTTTT.

This clonotype was counted many times. The V and J genes are TRBV2 and TRBJ1-1, with a possible D match to TRBD1 (5 bases). CDR1 and CDR2 (germline): SNHLY, FYNNEI. With 4 bases removed from V and 0 bases from J, the gap between germline ends came to 9 bases. The CDR3 extends over 14 amino acids. CDR3 nucleotide sequence: TGTGCCAGCAGTGGTCAGGGAGTGAACACTGAAGCTTTCTTT. Residues: CASSGQGVNTEAFF.

The chain links TRBV2 to TRBJ1-3, with D unresolved. This CDR3 has 16 amino acids. V was pared by 7 bases and J by 0 bases, with 16 bases between. The V gene's germline CDR1 is SNHLY and CDR2 FYNNEI. The CDR3, as DNA: TGTGCCAGCACCCCACGAATGGGTCGCTCTGGAAACACCATATATTTT. Translation gives CASTPRMGRSGNTIYF.

Comment on this clonotype: Compared with germline, one end of the junction differs, possibly owing to a read error. CDR3 sequence reads: CAASSPRPQNTEAFF. CDR3 nucleotides: TGTGCCGCCAGCAGCCCCCGACCGCAGAACACTGAAGCTTTCTTT. J is TRBJ1-1 and V is TRBV15, with D uncertain. There are 15 residues in the CDR3. Looked up from germline, CDR1 is LNHNV and CDR2 is YYDKDF (reference sequence).

The genes are TRBV7-3 and TRBJ2-2; D call uncertain. V was cut by 5 bases and J by 2 bases, with 12 bases left in between. CDR1 and CDR2 from the germline V gene are SGHTA and FQGTGA. CDR3 length: 15 residues. The CDR3 loop reads CASSPTHSNTGELFF. The CDR3 DNA sequence: TGTGCCAGCAGCCCAACGCATAGTAACACCGGGGAGCTGTTTTTT.

This clonotype was observed many times. J is TRBJ2-2 and V is TRBV2, with 9 nucleotides matching TRBD1. Germline values: CDR1 SNHLY, CDR2 FYNNEI. V trimming: 11 bases; J trimming: 0 bases; junction bases outside the gene matches: 7. The length of the CDR3 is 15 residues. The CDR3 DNA reads as TGTGCCTTGGGCACAGGGGGCGCGAACACCGGGGAGCTGTTTTTT. Its protein product is CALGTGGANTGELFF.

The gene calls are TRBV5-1 and TRBJ2-7, with 8 nucleotides matching TRBD1. The germline gives CDR1 SGHRS, CDR2 YFSETQ. The ends lost 3 bases at V and 9 bases at J; junction bases unmatched: 11. CDR3 size: 14 residues. In DNA, the CDR3 is TGCGCCAGCAGCTGGGTAGCAGGGGGCACCGGGCAGTACTTC. It encodes CASSWVAGGTGQYF. Drawing the rest from reference TRBV5-1 and TRBJ2-7, the complete variable domain is KAGVTQTPRYLIKTRGQQVTLSCSPISGHRSVSWYQQTPGQGLQFLFEYFSETQRNKGNFPGRFSGRQFSNSRSEMNVSTLELGDSALYLCASSWVAGGTGQYFGPGTRLTVT.

The chain uses TRBV4-3 and TRBJ2-5; 12 bases match TRBD2. CDR1 is LGHNA and CDR2 is YSLEER in the germline V gene. The V and J ends lost 1 base and 7 bases, in that order; junction bases with no gene match: 7. The CDR3 loop spans 16 amino acids. In nucleotides, the CDR3 is TGCGCCAGCAGCCAAGCCCTAGCGGGGGGGCTCGGGACCCAGTACTTC. It codes for CASSQALAGGLGTQYF.

The rearrangement links TRBV7-9 to TRBJ1-1; 7 bases match TRBD1. V was clipped by 6 bases and J by 4 bases; unmatched bases: 14. The CDR3 consists of 16 residues. The germline CDR1 and CDR2 sequences are SEHNR and FQNEAQ (reference sequence). Here the CDR3 DNA reads TGTGCCAGCAGAGGAGGGGGCATTTTGGCGCGCACTGAAGCTTTCTTT. As protein: CASRGGGILARTEAFF.

This clonotype was counted a few times. The rearrangement uses TRBV7-2 and TRBJ2-7; a possible D gene is TRBD1 (7 bases). V lost 5 bases and J lost 4, with 18 bases in between. Germline CDR1 is SGHTA and CDR2 is FQGNSA. CDR3 size: 15 residues. CDR3 protein: CASSQGGGFQYEQYF. The DNA for the CDR3 is TGTGCCAGCAGCCAGGGGGGTGGCTTCCAGTACGAGCAGTACTTC. Complete variable domain (other parts from reference TRBV7-2 and TRBJ2-7): GAGVSQSPSNKVTEKGKDVELRCDPISGHTALYWYRQSLGQGLEFLIYFQGNSAPDKSGLPSDRFSAERTGGSVSTLTIQRTQQEDSAVYLCASSQGGGFQYEQYFGPGTRLTVT.

The chain couples TRBV10-3 to TRBJ2-1, with 11 bases lining up with TRBD1. The germline V gene encodes CDR1 ENHRY and CDR2 SYGVKD. J gave up 1 base and V 4 bases, and 15 bases lay outside the gene matches. This CDR3 spans 20 amino acids. The CDR3 protein is CAISGFPGQGGLDSYNEQFF. In nucleotides, the CDR3 is TGTGCCATCAGTGGATTCCCGGGACAGGGGGGTTTAGATTCCTACAATGAGCAGTTCTTC.

This clonotype appeared a few times. One base away lies a much larger clone, so this may be a sequencing read error. J is TRBJ1-3 and V is TRBV10-3; D is ambiguous. The germline V gene has CDR1 ENHRY and CDR2 SYGVKD. The CDR3 extends over 15 amino acids. Trimming removed 3 bases from V and 2 bases from J, with 11 bases in between. The CDR3 spells CAISDKGIAGNTIYF. In DNA, the CDR3 is TGTGCCATCAGTGACAAGGGCATCGCTGGAAACACCATATATTTT.

This clonotype was counted a few times. The rearrangement uses TRBV2 and TRBJ2-3; D ambiguous. Germline V gene data show CDR1 as SNHLY and CDR2 as FYNNEI. V lost 4 bases to trimming and J lost 2 bases, with 7 bases between them. The length of the CDR3 is 13 residues. In DNA, the CDR3 is TGTGCCAGCAGTGTGTCCCACACAGATACGCAGTATTTT. Translation: CASSVSHTDTQYF.

This clonotype was recorded at least ten times. The genes are TRBV7-8 and TRBJ2-7, with TRBD2 matching 8 bases. V gave up 3 bases and J gave up 1 base; unmatched junction bases: 5. In germline, CDR1 is SGHVS, CDR2 FQNEAQ. This CDR3 is 15 amino acids long. In DNA, the CDR3 is TGTGCCAGCAGCTTGTCACTAGCGGAGTCCTACGAGCAGTACTTC. As protein: CASSLSLAESYEQYF.

Details on this clonotype: The conserved phenylalanine or tryptophan is not found at the CDR3 terminus, so this likely reflects a read error. This rearrangement joins TRBV25-1 to TRBJ1-2; D is unresolved. Looked up from germline, CDR1 is MGHDK and CDR2 is SYGVNS. The V gene lost 3 bases and the J gene lost 6 bases, with 11 bases spanning the gap. This CDR3 has 13 amino acids. CDR3 nucleotides: TGTGCCAGCAGTGATGGGAACAGTCATGGCTACACCCTC. It specifies CASSDGNSHGYTL.

This clonotype came up a few times. This chain links TRBV9 with TRBJ2-5; D is uncertain. CDR3 length equals 14 residues. Looked up from germline, CDR1 is SGDLS and CDR2 is YYNGEE. V was shortened by 2 bases and J by 0 bases, with 8 bases between the two germline ends. CDR3: CASSVARHQETQYF. CDR3 DNA sequence: TGTGCCAGCAGCGTCGCTAGGCACCAAGAGACCCAGTACTTC.

Only a few counts were recorded for this clonotype. This chain links TRBV5-1 with TRBJ1-3; no clear D. V was clipped by 5 bases and J by 8 bases, with 17 bases between them. Germline-derived CDR1 and CDR2 are SGHRS and YFSETQ. This CDR3 spans 14 amino acids. CDR3: CASSFQTSKDTIYF. The CDR3 DNA follows: TGCGCCAGCAGTTTCCAGACGAGTAAGGACACCATATATTTT.

The chain employs TRBV7-9 and TRBJ1-4; D is perhaps TRBD1 (6 bases). The CDR3 is made up of 14 amino acids. Deletions cut 1 base from V and 11 bases from J, with 14 bases between. Germline CDR1 and CDR2: SEHNR and FQNEAQ (reference sequence). CDR3 region: CASSLEQGRGKLFF. The CDR3 nucleotides are TGTGCCAGCAGCTTAGAGCAGGGGAGGGGGAAACTGTTTTTT.

This clonotype was seen a handful of times. With a much larger clone just one base away, this may be a read error. V usage is TRBV6-6 and J usage is TRBJ2-6; D remains unclear. Looked up from germline, CDR1 is MNHNY and CDR2 is SVGAGI (reference sequence). The V and J ends lost 7 bases and 0 bases respectively, with 7 bases between them. The CDR3 sequence is 14 residues long. CDR3 region: CASTRASGANVLTF. The CDR3 coding sequence is TGTGCCAGCACCCGGGCCTCTGGGGCCAACGTCCTGACTTTC.

The sample holds a few counts of this clonotype. The junction and the germline gene differ at one end; a read error may be behind it. J is TRBJ2-7 and V is TRBV7-8; D is perhaps TRBD2 (5 bases). The germline CDR1 and CDR2 sequences are SGHVS and FQNEAQ. The CDR3 has 15 amino acids. CDR3 bases: TGCGCCAGCAGCCAAGGTAGGACTTACTCCTACGAGCAGTACTTC. It is translated as CASSQGRTYSYEQYF.

The J gene is TRBJ1-3, the V gene TRBV6-5; 10 nucleotides line up with TRBD1. V was clipped by 0 bases and J by 3 bases; unmatched bases: 2. The CDR3 contains 16 residues. Germline CDR1 and CDR2: MNHEY and SVGAGI. The CDR3 DNA follows: TGTGCCAGCAGTTACTCGGGACAGGGGCTTGGAAACACCATATATTTT. This translates into CASSYSGQGLGNTIYF.

The chain carries TRBV10-3 and TRBJ1-4; D is undetermined. V gave up 0 bases and J gave up 10 bases, with 6 bases separating them. Germline V lookup: CDR1 ENHRY, CDR2 SYGVKD. The CDR3 contains 12 residues. CDR3 nucleotides: TGTGCCATCAGTGAGTCCGGGTCAAAACTGTTTTTT. It is translated as CAISESGSKLFF.